This T cell receptor beta chain was sequenced for a study of early T cells in non-severe SARS-CoV-2 infection. Study details: Chains from this unsorted whole-blood bulk RNA could not be paired.

In this sample, this clonotype turned up a few times. This CDR3 is built from 13 residues. Trimming removed 0 bases at V and 0 bases at J, with 5 bases between. CDR1 and CDR2 (germline): SQVTM, ANQGSEA. Tagging with unique molecular identifiers was applied to individual cDNA molecules. A single record per CDR3 protein comes from TCRdb applying MiXCR to the 5' RACE reads. The table has approximately 60,000 distinct CDR3 sequences, about 12% seen once; the top ten hold 2.5% to 3%. This clonotype was obtained from an adult who was a healthcare worker with PCR-confirmed SARS-CoV-2 infection or an uninfected control (not recorded which). The sample taken for sequencing was whole blood. V gene TRBV29-1 combines with J gene TRBJ2-5; no clear D gene. As DNA, the CDR3 is TGCAGCGTTGAAGAGGGGTACCAAGAGACCCAGTACTTC. It codes for CSVEEGYQETQYF.